Sequencing of this T cell receptor beta chain was carried out in a study of shared clonotypes between healthy human individuals (TCRdb year 2020). As for the study more broadly: A few men and a couple of women, aged 18 to 49 years, made up the cohort. Per donor, three plates each were used for CD4 naive and CD4 memory, two for CD8 naive, and one for CD8 memory. To estimate repertoire size and how much clonotypes are shared between individuals, the study performed deep sequencing of blood TCR repertoires from a handful of healthy adults. To increase sequencing depth and limit assay-specific biases, TCR repertoire library preparation and sequencing were carried out by different laboratories using diverse techniques. Per donor, leukapheresis produced somewhere between about 0.94 and 9.5 billion PBMCs.

Using the deep immunoSEQ assay, TCR CDR3 regions were amplified from genomic DNA by multiplex PCR. Genomic DNA extracted from each cell subset was distributed evenly over all wells of several immunoSEQ 96-well plates, and each plate served as one replicate. For sorted subsets, roughly 200 ng of genomic DNA, equivalent to 30,000 or so T cell genomes, went into each replicate PCR. Purified libraries were measured with a Qubit 3.0 fluorometer, size-checked on a Bioanalyzer 2100, and measured again with the KAPA Library Quantification kit. Every immunoSEQ 96-well plate was sequenced on a dedicated single-read 150-cycle Illumina NextSeq 550 flow cell. The study's processing was this. Because the immunoSEQ output held only junctional sequences and lacked quality scores, the filtering could not match the filtering applied to full-length reads. To assign V/J genes and CDR3, sequences were annotated against IMGT germline references using PyIR, a Python wrapper for IgBLAST v1.9. Reads were removed for weak V/J assignments (E-value above 1e-6), missing CDR3, stop codons, out-of-frame junctions, or ambiguous translated residues. V3J clonotypes were defined by identical inferred V gene, J gene, and CDR3 amino acid sequence. To compute the percentage overlap between repertoires, the number of shared unique clonotypes was divided by the size of the smaller repertoire. Repertoire richness was assessed with RTK rarefaction, the Chao1 estimator, and Recon v2.1 estimates of unobserved clonotypes. Generation probabilities for all TCRbeta clonotypes obtained by the gDNA method from a handful of donors were computed using OLGA. TCRdb took this table from immuneACCESS and kept in-frame rearrangements with V and J called. Such tables lack part of the clones; where checked against another copy, unresolved V genes explain under half of the gap, and the rest is unexplained. D and trimming were read from the DNA, whereas the V and J calls and clone size are those reported in that table. Counted in this sample were roughly 1,100,000 clones; approximately 70% of them appeared once. The ten largest clonotypes hold approximately 1.5% of the sample.

General findings and caveats noted by the study authors: Pairwise subsampling led to the expectation that sequencing depth would affect the degree of clonotype sharing among donors. Clonotypes shared by all four sorted-subset donors showed higher generation probabilities than non-shared clonotypes. Rarefaction of sorted-subset datasets indicated incomplete sequencing despite the large sequencing depth. Larger estimated clonotype richness was generally found for naive subsets than for memory subsets. The small number of donors limited the genetic and exposure-history diversity represented. When four donors were compared, the shared fraction of clonotypes was around 5.1% for naive CD4, roughly 3.4% for naive CD8, roughly 2.5% for memory CD4, and around 0.37% for memory CD8. Sampling was restricted to blood, and TCR repertoires in tissue are likely to differ from TCR repertoires in blood.

As encoded in the germline V gene, CDR1 is SGHTS while CDR2 is YDEGEE. V and J lose 4 bases and 3 bases, and a span of 4 bases separates them. The CDR3, cysteine through phenylalanine, is 11 amino acids long. Only CDR3 DNA remains: 33 bases, in frame from the first base. Details on this clone: Its antigen is still unknown. Within one base of it there is no much larger clone, and no base qualities were kept.

The donors were healthy, HIV-negative adults who had no recently reported acute infections or vaccinations. Every donor was a Caucasian adult residing in Nashville, Tennessee, USA. Magnetic negative selection was used to enrich CD4+ T cells, after which naive cells were positively selected on CD45RA and the negative fraction became the memory subset. After blood collection by leukapheresis, PBMCs were isolated using Ficoll-Histopaque density gradient centrifugation and then cryopreserved in the vapor phase of liquid nitrogen. Analytical flow cytometry was used to check the purity and quantity of each magnetically sorted T cell population. Genomic DNA was isolated from each sorted fraction and quantified by UV absorbance on a Nanodrop 2000c.

Sequenced: memory CD4+ T cells sorted from blood. Explained via the paper, the cell subset or site label denotes: CD45RA-negative fraction. The clonotype was recovered from a man aged 18 to 29 in good health. The sequence is built from TRBV5-8 and TRBJ1-1; the D gene assignment is ambiguous. CDR3 sequence: CASSTHTEAFF. The DNA is as follows: TGTGCCAGCAGCACACACACTGAAGCTTTCTTT. Here the CDR3 is joined to the reference TRBV5-8 and TRBJ1-1 genes, and the full variable domain is: EAGVTQSPTHLIKTRGQQATLRCSPISGHTSVYWYQQALGLGLQFLLWYDEGEERNRGNFPPRFSGRQFPNYSSELNVNALELEDSALYLCASSTHTEAFFGQGTRLTVV.